These 17 T cell receptor beta chains originate from one sample sequenced in a study of blood T cell repertoires in COVID-19. The data were produced by immunoSEQ multiplex PCR, yet TCRdb's version contains in-frame clones alone and is incomplete. The table shows 300,000 to 450,000 clones, with 70% to 90% occurring only once. The sample taken for sequencing was peripheral blood. Every receptor here comes from a woman in her twenties or thirties with COVID-19, enrolled during active disease.

This clone was seen only once. V is TRBV7-2 and J is TRBJ2-7; a weak D match, TRBD1 (6 bases). CDR1 is SGHTA and CDR2 is FQGNSA in the germline V gene. The CDR3 runs 15 residues. Trimming pared 4 bases from V and 3 bases from J, leaving 16 bases between. The CDR3 DNA reads as TGTGCCAGCAGCTCCACCGTAGGACAGAGCTACGAGCAGTACTTC. Translating gives CASSSTVGQSYEQYF.

In this sample, this clone turned up once. The chain carries TRBV6-5 and TRBJ2-5; 7 bases are a match to TRBD2. CDR1 is MNHEY and CDR2 is SVGAGI in the germline V gene. CDR3 length equals 13 residues. This CDR3 reads CTTRGSPLETQYF. The CDR3 DNA follows: TGTACGACTCGCGGGAGTCCGCTCGAGACCCAGTACTTC.

The chain has TRBV5-1 and TRBJ2-7; a weak D match, TRBD2 (5 bases). The germline V and J ends were trimmed by 4 bases and 0 bases, with 11 bases remaining between them. The germline gives CDR1 SGHRS, CDR2 YFSETQ. The CDR3 is made up of 14 amino acids. CDR3 bases: TGCGCCAGCAGCCCCGGAGGACGCTCCTACGAGCAGTACTTC. Protein product: CASSPGGRSYEQYF.

The V and J genes are TRBV7-6 and TRBJ1-1; TRBD1 might be the D (5 bases). Deletions cut 4 bases from V and 3 bases from J, with 15 bases between. The CDR3 totals 15 residues. Germline CDR1 reads SGHVS; CDR2 reads FNYEAQ. The CDR3 spells CASSSGFGPYTEAFF. The CDR3, as DNA: TGTGCCAGCAGCTCAGGGTTTGGGCCTTACACTGAAGCTTTCTTT.

The chain joins TRBV11-2 to TRBJ2-1; 10 nucleotides match TRBD2. CDR3 length equals 19 residues. Trimming cost V 5 bases and J 0 bases; bases outside gene matches: 13. Per the germline V gene, CDR1 is SGHAT and CDR2 is FQNNGV. CDR3 sequence reads: CASSPLAGRSYVSYNEQFF. For the CDR3, the DNA is TGTGCCAGCAGCCCACTAGCGGGACGTTCCTATGTCTCCTACAATGAGCAGTTCTTC.

The rearrangement joins TRBV6-4 to TRBJ1-4; 7 bases agree with TRBD1. The ends lost 7 bases at V and 6 bases at J; junction bases unmatched: 11. This CDR3 contains 15 residues. Germline values: CDR1 MRHNA, CDR2 SNTAGT. The CDR3 sequence is CASNESPGTDEKLFF. In DNA form, the CDR3 reads TGTGCCAGCAATGAGAGTCCCGGGACAGATGAAAAACTGTTTTTT.

This clone came up once. This chain links TRBV3-1 (or the pseudogene TRBV3-2) with TRBJ2-7; 8 bases fit TRBD1. Trimming took 3 bases from V and 5 from J; bases not matched to a gene: 3. There are 13 residues in the CDR3. From germline, CDR1 is LGHDT and CDR2 YNNKEL (reference sequence). The chain's CDR3 is CASSQIQGDEQYF. The CDR3 DNA follows: TGTGCCAGCAGCCAGATACAGGGGGACGAGCAGTACTTC.

This chain links TRBV19 with TRBJ1-3; D gene uncertain. V dropped 5 bases and J dropped 0 bases, with 11 bases sitting between them. CDR1 and CDR2 (germline): LNHDA, SQIVND (reference sequence). The CDR3 length is 15 residues. CDR3 bases: TGTGCCAGTAGTCCACTGCGGATCTCTGGAAACACCATATATTTT. Residues: CASSPLRISGNTIYF.

The chain uses TRBV6-6 and TRBJ1-3; maybe TRBD1 (6 bases). The CDR3 loop spans 20 amino acids. Per germline, CDR1 MNHNY and CDR2 SVGAGI (reference sequence). Deletions cut 5 bases from V and 0 bases from J, with 26 bases between. CDR3 sequence reads: CASSRVTGKGPRISGNTIYF. DNA of the CDR3: TGTGCCAGCAGTCGAGTTACAGGGAAGGGGCCTCGTATCTCTGGAAACACCATATATTTT.

The gene calls are TRBV4-1 and TRBJ1-5; TRBD1 aligns across 10 bases. Germline trimming cut 4 bases from V and 5 bases from J; bases unmatched to any gene: 8. Germline CDR1 is MGHRA and CDR2 is YSYEKL. This CDR3 contains 16 residues. DNA for the CDR3: TGCGCCAGCAGCCTTCAAGCAGGACAGGGGGATCAGCCCCAGCATTTT. It codes for CASSLQAGQGDQPQHF.

The chain joins TRBV4-1 to TRBJ2-1; perhaps TRBD2 as D (5 bases). Germline lookup yields CDR1 MGHRA and CDR2 YSYEKL. CDR3 length: 15 amino acids. V lost 0 bases and J 2 bases, leaving 8 bases between the germline ends. Written as DNA, the CDR3 is TGCGCCAGCAGCCAAGATGCAGCGGCCTACAATGAGCAGTTCTTC. As protein: CASSQDAAAYNEQFF.

The chain recombines TRBV6-2 or TRBV6-3 with TRBJ2-7; 9 bases are shared with TRBD1. This CDR3 contains 17 residues. J gave up 1 base and V 5 bases, and 12 bases lay outside the gene matches. The germline CDR1 and CDR2 sequences are MNHEY and SVGEGT. The CDR3 bases are TGTGCCAGCAGTAACGGACAGGGGAAATGGTGGTCCTACGAGCAGTACTTC. This gives the protein CASSNGQGKWWSYEQYF.

The chain couples TRBV27 to TRBJ2-5; 8 bases are shared with TRBD1. Trimming at V came to 4 bases and at J to 5 bases, leaving 15 bases not matched to a gene. The CDR3 length is 17 residues. The V gene's germline CDR1 is MNHEY and CDR2 SMNVEV (reference sequence). The CDR3 region has the DNA TGTGCCAGCAGTTACAAATACAGGGGGTATCAGGAGGAGACCCAGTACTTC. This encodes CASSYKYRGYQEETQYF.

The J gene is TRBJ1-1, the V gene TRBV10-3; the match to TRBD1 covers 7 bases. The CDR3 covers 14 residues. CDR1 is ENHRY and CDR2 is SYGVKD in the germline V gene. Unmatched junction bases numbered 5, after V lost 0 bases and J lost 7 bases. This CDR3 is CAISESNRGLEAFF. The CDR3 coding sequence is TGTGCCATCAGTGAGTCGAACAGGGGCCTTGAAGCTTTCTTT.

This chain joins TRBV2 and TRBJ1-2; D is uncertain. Trimming removed 7 bases from V and 4 bases from J, with 13 bases in between. In germline, CDR1 is SNHLY, CDR2 FYNNEI. There are 13 residues in the CDR3. CDR3 nucleotide sequence: TGTGCCAGCATCGCGAGGTCTGGCTATGGCTACACCTTC. Amino acid sequence: CASIARSGYGYTF.

V gene TRBV7-9 combines with J gene TRBJ1-1, with a weak D call TRBD1 (6 bases). The CDR3 extends over 14 amino acids. Germline loops: CDR1 SEHNR, CDR2 FQNEAQ (reference sequence). V shed 4 bases and J shed 4 bases, with 13 bases lying between them. The CDR3 loop is CASSSHAGVTEAFF. CDR3 DNA: TGTGCCAGCAGCTCACACGCAGGGGTCACTGAAGCTTTCTTT.

This chain joins TRBV5-1 and TRBJ2-1; no firm D call. V was pared by 4 bases and J by 8 bases, with 10 bases between. The CDR3 totals 12 residues. Per germline, CDR1 SGHRS and CDR2 YFSETQ. The CDR3 is CASSLLRDEQFF. CDR3 bases: TGCGCCAGCAGCCTCCTCCGGGATGAGCAGTTCTTC.